This T cell receptor beta chain emerged from a study of tumor-infiltrating lymphocytes in localized non-small cell lung cancer. Sequencing used immunoSEQ multiplex PCR; TCRdb keeps in-frame clones, though not all of them. Of more than 10,000 clones listed, about 63% were seen once; the top ten hold about 8.5%. This CDR3 contains 18 residues. V shed 0 bases, J shed 5 bases, and the junction held 14 bases outside the gene matches. Germline CDR1 is SGHDN and CDR2 is FVKESK. This sequence joins TRBV14 and TRBJ2-3, with TRBD1 matching 7 bases. The source material was lung tumor tissue. This sequence originates from a human donor with non-small cell lung cancer. The DNA for the CDR3 is TGTGCCAGCAGCCAAGATTATAGGACAGGAGGATTGGGAGATACGCAGTATTTT. It translates to CASSQDYRTGGLGDTQYF.